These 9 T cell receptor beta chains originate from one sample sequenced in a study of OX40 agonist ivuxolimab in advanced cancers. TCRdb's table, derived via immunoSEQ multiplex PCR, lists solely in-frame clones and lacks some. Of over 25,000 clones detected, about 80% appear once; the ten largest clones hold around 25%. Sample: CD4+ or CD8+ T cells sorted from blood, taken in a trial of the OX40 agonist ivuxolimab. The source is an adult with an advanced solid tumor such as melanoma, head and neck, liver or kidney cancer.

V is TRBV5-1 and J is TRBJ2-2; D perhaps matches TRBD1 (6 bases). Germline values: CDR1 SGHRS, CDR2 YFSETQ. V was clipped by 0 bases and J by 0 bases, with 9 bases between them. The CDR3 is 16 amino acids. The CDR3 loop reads CASSLVSGANTGELFF. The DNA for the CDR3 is TGCGCCAGCAGCTTGGTCTCAGGGGCGAACACCGGGGAGCTGTTTTTT.

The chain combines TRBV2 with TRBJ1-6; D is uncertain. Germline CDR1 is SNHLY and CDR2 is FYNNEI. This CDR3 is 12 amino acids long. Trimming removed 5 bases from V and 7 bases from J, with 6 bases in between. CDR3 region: CASSRVNSPLHF. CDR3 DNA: TGTGCCAGCAGTCGAGTCAATTCACCCCTCCACTTT.

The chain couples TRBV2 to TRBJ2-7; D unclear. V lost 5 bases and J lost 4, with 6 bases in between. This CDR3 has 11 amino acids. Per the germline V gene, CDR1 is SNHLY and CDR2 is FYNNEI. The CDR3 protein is CASSYFYEQYF. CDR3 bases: TGTGCCAGCAGTTACTTTTACGAGCAGTACTTC.

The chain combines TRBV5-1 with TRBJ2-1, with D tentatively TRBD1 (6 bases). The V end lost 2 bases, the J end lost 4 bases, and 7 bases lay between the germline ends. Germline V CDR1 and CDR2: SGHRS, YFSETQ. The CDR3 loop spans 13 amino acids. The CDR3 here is CASSLGQYNEQFF. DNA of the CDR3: TGCGCCAGCAGCTTAGGACAGTACAATGAGCAGTTCTTC.

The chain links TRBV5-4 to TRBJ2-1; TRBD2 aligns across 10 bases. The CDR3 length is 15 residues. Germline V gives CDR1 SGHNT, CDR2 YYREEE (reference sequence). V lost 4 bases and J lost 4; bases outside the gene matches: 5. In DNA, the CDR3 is TGTGCCAGCAGCCCTCGGACTAGCGGTTACAATGAGCAGTTCTTC. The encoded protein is CASSPRTSGYNEQFF.

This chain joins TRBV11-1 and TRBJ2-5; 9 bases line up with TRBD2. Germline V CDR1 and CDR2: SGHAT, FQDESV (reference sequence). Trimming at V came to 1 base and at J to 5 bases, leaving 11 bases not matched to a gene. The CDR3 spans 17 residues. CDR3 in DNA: TGTGCCAGCAGCTTAGTGGTTCTAGCGGGGCCATCGGAGACCCAGTACTTC. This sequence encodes CASSLVVLAGPSETQYF.

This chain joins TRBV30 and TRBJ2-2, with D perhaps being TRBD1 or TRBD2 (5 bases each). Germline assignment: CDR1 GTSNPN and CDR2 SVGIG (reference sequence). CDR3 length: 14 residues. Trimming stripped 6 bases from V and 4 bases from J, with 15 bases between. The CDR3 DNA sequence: TGTGCCTGCAGCCGAGGGGCTTTCACCGGGGAGCTGTTTTTT. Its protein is CACSRGAFTGELFF.

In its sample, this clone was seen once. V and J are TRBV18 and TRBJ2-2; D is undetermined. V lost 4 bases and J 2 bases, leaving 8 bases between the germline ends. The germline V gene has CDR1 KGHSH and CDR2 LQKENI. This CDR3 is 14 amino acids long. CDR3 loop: CASSLDLNTGELFF. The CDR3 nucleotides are TGTGCCAGCTCACTGGACCTAAACACCGGGGAGCTGTTTTTT.

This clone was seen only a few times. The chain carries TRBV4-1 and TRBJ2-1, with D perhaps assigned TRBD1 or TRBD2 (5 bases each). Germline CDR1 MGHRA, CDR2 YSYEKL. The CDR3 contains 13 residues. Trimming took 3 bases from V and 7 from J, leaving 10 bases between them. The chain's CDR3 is CASSQVWGNEQFF. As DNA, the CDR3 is TGCGCCAGCAGCCAGGTTTGGGGGAATGAGCAGTTCTTC.